This TCR beta chain was recorded in a study of blood T cell repertoires in COVID-19. This CDR3 region has 15 residues. Trimming removed 5 bases from V and 1 base from J; junction bases left unmatched: 6. Per germline, CDR1 SGHNT and CDR2 YYREEE (reference sequence). Repertoires were generated with immunoSEQ multiplex PCR, while TCRdb's copy carries only in-frame clones and drops some. There are roughly 200,000 clones in the sample; over 70% occur only once, and about 9% lies in the top ten. The sequenced material came from peripheral blood. The chain has TRBV5-4 and TRBJ2-7; the match to TRBD1 covers 10 bases. This TCR came from a man aged 35-49 years with active or convalescent COVID-19. This chain's CDR3 is CASSRRDRGSYEQYF. The CDR3 bases are TGTGCCAGCAGTCGCCGGGACAGGGGTTCCTACGAGCAGTACTTC.